The rows below give T cell receptor beta chains drawn from one sample of a study of PD-L1 blockade in urothelial cancer. The assay was immunoSEQ multiplex PCR, and TCRdb's table has in-frame clones only and misses some. The sample contains under 55,000 clones, approximately 84% of which appear only once. Specimen: PBMCs, collected around atezolizumab (anti-PD-L1) treatment. These receptors were collected from a man aged 35-49 years with urothelial cancer. Each CDR3 is given with its conserved first and last residue. A D gene is named only where the DNA matches it firmly. Clone size, where shown, is once, few, many, or a class for clones that have expanded.

j_call | clone_size | d_call | v_call | cdr3_nt | cdr3_aa
TRBJ1-3 | NA | NA | TRBV11-2 | TGTGCCAGCAGCTTAGCCGGTGGAAACACCATATATTTT | CASSLAGGNTIYF
TRBJ2-6 | few | NA | TRBV4-2 | TGTGCCAGCGGTAATCGGGGATCTGGGGCCAACGTCCTGACTTTC | CASGNRGSGANVLTF
TRBJ2-1 | NA | TRBD2 | TRBV9 | TGTGCCAGCAGCCCCGGGACTACCGGCTACAATGAGCAGTTCTTC | CASSPGTTGYNEQFF
TRBJ1-4 | NA | TRBD1 | TRBV29-1 | TGCAGCGTCACCCTTGGACAGGGTTTTGAAGAAAAACTGTTTTTT | CSVTLGQGFEEKLFF
TRBJ1-6 | NA | TRBD1 | TRBV6-4 | TGTGCCAGCAGTGACGGGACAGATAATTCACCCCTCCACTTT | CASSDGTDNSPLHF
TRBJ2-3 | few | NA | TRBV19 | TGTGCCAGTAGTCTATCCCTAGCGGAGGGGGCAGATACGCAGTATTTT | CASSLSLAEGADTQYF
TRBJ2-7 | NA | TRBD1 | TRBV10-3 | TGTGCCATCATGTCGACAGGGAATATTAACGAGCAGTACTTC | CAIMSTGNINEQYF
TRBJ2-5 | NA | TRBD1 | TRBV18 | TGTGCCAGCTCACCGGGACAGGTAGAGACCCAGTACTTC | CASSPGQVETQYF
TRBJ2-3 | few | TRBD2 | TRBV4-1 | TGCGCCAGCAGCCAAGTCGGCGGGAGCCCAGATACGCAGTATTTT | CASSQVGGSPDTQYF
TRBJ1-2 | NA | NA | TRBV6-5 | TGTGCCAGCAGTCGAGACAGATACTATGGCTACACCTTC | CASSRDRYYGYTF